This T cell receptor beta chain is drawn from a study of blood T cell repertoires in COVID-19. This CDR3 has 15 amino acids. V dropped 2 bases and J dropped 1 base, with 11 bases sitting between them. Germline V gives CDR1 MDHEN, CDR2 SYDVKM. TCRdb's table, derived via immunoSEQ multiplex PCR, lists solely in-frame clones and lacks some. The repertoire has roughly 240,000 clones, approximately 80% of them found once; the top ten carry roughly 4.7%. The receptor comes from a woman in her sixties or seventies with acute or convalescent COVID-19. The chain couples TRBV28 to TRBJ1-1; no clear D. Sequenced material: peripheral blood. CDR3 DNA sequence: TGTGCCAGCAGTTTAATCGTACAGACGAACACTGAAGCTTTCTTT. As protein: CASSLIVQTNTEAFF.